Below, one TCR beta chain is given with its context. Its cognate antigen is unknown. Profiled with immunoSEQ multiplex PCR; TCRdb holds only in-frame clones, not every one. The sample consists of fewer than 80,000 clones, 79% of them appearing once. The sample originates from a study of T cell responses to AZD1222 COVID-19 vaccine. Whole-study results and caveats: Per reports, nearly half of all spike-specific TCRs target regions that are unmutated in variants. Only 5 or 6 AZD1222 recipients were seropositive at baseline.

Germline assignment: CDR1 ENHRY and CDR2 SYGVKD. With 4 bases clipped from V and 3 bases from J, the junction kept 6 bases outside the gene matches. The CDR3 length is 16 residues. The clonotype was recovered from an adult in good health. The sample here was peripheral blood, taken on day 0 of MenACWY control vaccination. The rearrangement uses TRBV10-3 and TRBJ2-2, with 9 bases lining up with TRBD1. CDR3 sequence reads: CAISGQGQGHTGELFF. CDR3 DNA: TGTGCCATCAGTGGACAAGGACAGGGGCACACCGGGGAGCTGTTTTTT.